This T cell receptor (beta chain) emerged from a study of tissue T cells after allogeneic stem cell transplantation. Sequencing was performed with immunoSEQ multiplex PCR; in TCRdb, only in-frame clones are kept and a portion is missing. The sample holds some 2,000 clones, roughly two thirds seen once. Of note for this clone: The genes and germline here are from mouse. Read coverage stops 1 residue before the CDR3 terminus; the germline J gene supplies the remainder.

Trimming left V 3 bases short and J 3 bases short, with 11 bases between. This CDR3 comprises 15 residues. From germline, CDR1 is LGHDT and CDR2 YNNKQL (reference sequence). This receptor was taken from a female BALB/c mouse in good health. The MHC haplotype of this mouse line is H2-d. Specimen: gut tissue. This sequence joins TRBV4 and TRBJ1-4; TRBD1 is a possible D gene (5 bases). Partial CDR3 DNA: TGTGCCAGCAGCTATCGTAGGGGACCCAACGAAAGATTATTT. Residues: CASSYRRGPNERLF. The whole CDR3 protein is CASSYRRGPNERLFF.